This T cell receptor (beta chain) was found in a study of cytomegalovirus exposure and HLA in healthy donors. General observations from the study: Researchers reported in a later analysis that common viral pathogens appeared linked to several top clusters. Previously analyzed data showed that most TCR beta V segments were productive at a frequency of about 90% or about 30%.

Donors were nominally healthy when sampled, though unrecorded immune exposures were likely. Germline V gene data show CDR1 as LNHDA and CDR2 as SQIVND (reference sequence). This CDR3 spans 15 amino acids. V dropped 9 bases and J dropped 0 bases, with 15 bases sitting between them. This clone appeared a few times. Antigen: not known. Primers for the PCR totalled 60 Vbeta and 13 Jbeta. The data were produced by immunoSEQ multiplex PCR, yet TCRdb's version contains in-frame clones alone and is incomplete. The sample carries about 150,000 clones, roughly 83% recorded once. The sample consisted of PBMCs. The source is a man aged 25-40 years in good health and CMV-seropositive. The chain links TRBV19 to TRBJ1-5; a possible D gene is TRBD1 (5 bases). The CDR3 DNA sequence: TGTGCCAGGGTCCAGGGCCCTTATAGCAATCAGCCCCAGCATTTT. This translates into CARVQGPYSNQPQHF.